Below, 30 T cell receptor beta chains from the same sample are listed, as sequenced in a study of vaccination and CD4 T cells after COVID-19. Treatment indicated: approximately nine-day PBMC culture with coronavirus spike peptide pools or control peptides (ViraFEST assay). Pre-COVID-19 pandemic sampling (2011-2018) yielded the unexposed donor's CD4+ T cells. Their antigens remain unidentified. CD4+ T cells that had been cultured provided DNA sequenced with the Oncomine TCR Beta short-read assay. Via MiXCR, TCRdb re-called the PCR reads, giving one row per CDR3 protein. This sample has around 5,600 distinct CDR3 sequences, with nearly 35% found just once. The sequencing input was CD4+ T cells from blood, cultured in vitro. All receptors derive from a human donor in good health.

This clonotype was recorded a few times. The chain uses TRBV6-5 and TRBJ1-2; D might be TRBD1 (6 bases). This CDR3 contains 16 residues. Germline V gene lookup returns CDR1 MNHEY and CDR2 SVGAGI. The V gene lost 2 bases and the J gene lost 6 bases, with 19 bases spanning the gap. The CDR3 DNA follows: TGTGCCAGCAGTTACCGGGACGCCTCACAGGGTGATGGCTACACCTTC. Translated: CASSYRDASQGDGYTF.

The chain carries TRBV20-1 and TRBJ1-1; D is unclear. This CDR3 has 12 amino acids. The germline V and J ends were trimmed by 5 bases and 9 bases, with 16 bases remaining between them. Germline assignment: CDR1 DFQATT and CDR2 SNEGSKA (reference sequence). CDR3 amino acids: CSAQEERVKAFF. CDR3 coding DNA: TGCAGTGCTCAGGAGGAGAGGGTGAAAGCTTTCTTT.

This clonotype rates as large. V and J are TRBV7-2 and TRBJ2-7; maybe TRBD2 (5 bases). Germline loops: CDR1 SGHTA, CDR2 FQGNSA. V was trimmed by 5 bases and J by 2 bases, leaving 16 bases between them. The CDR3 length is 15 residues. In DNA form, the CDR3 reads TGTGCCAGCAGCCCTAGCTATCTAGAGACCTACGAGCAGTACTTC. Protein sequence: CASSPSYLETYEQYF.

The sample holds a few counts of this clonotype. The genes are TRBV20-1 and TRBJ2-1; 7 bases line up with TRBD2. The germline V gene has CDR1 DFQATT and CDR2 SNEGSKA (reference sequence). J was trimmed by 9 bases and V by 1 base; bases with no gene match: 3. The CDR3 has 12 amino acids. The CDR3 protein is CSARVGGFEQFF. The DNA of the CDR3 is TGCAGTGCTAGAGTGGGAGGGTTTGAGCAGTTCTTC.

The chain employs TRBV20-1 and TRBJ2-6; tentative D call: TRBD1 (5 bases). CDR1 is DFQATT, CDR2 SNEGSKA, per germline (reference sequence). CDR3 length: 13 residues. The CDR3 nucleotides read TGCAGCGCCAGGGAAGCTGGGGCCAACGTCCTGACTTTC. Amino acids: CSAREAGANVLTF.

The chain has TRBV20-1 and TRBJ2-2; 10 bases map to TRBD2. The CDR3 is made up of 17 amino acids. Per the germline V gene, CDR1 is DFQATT and CDR2 is SNEGSKA (reference sequence). V shed 2 bases, J shed 6 bases, and the junction held 12 bases outside the gene matches. The CDR3 loop reads CSARPSSGGASPGELFF. CDR3 coding DNA: TGCAGTGCTAGACCTTCCAGCGGGGGGGCCTCCCCCGGGGAGCTGTTTTTT.

This clonotype has more than one count but fewer than ten. The chain joins TRBV30 to TRBJ1-1; D uncertain. The CDR3 has 13 residues. V was pared by 2 bases and J by 4 bases, with 11 bases between. CDR1 and CDR2 (germline): GTSNPN, SVGIG (reference sequence). The chain's CDR3 is CAWSRGVGTEAFF. The DNA of the CDR3 is TGTGCCTGGAGTCGTGGGGTTGGCACTGAAGCTTTCTTT.

Details on this clonotype: One junction end does not reproduce the germline sequence, and a read error may be involved. Written as DNA, the CDR3 is TGTGCCAGCAGCCTAACCGGGACAGCGCTAAGTCTCACTGAAGCTTTCTTT. Protein product: CASSLTGTALSLTEAFF. The V call is TRBV7-3, the J call TRBJ1-1, with 7 bases matching TRBD1. Per the germline V gene, CDR1 is SGHTA and CDR2 is FQGTGA. The CDR3 extends over 17 amino acids.

The CDR3 nucleotides are TGTGCCAGCAGTGAAGCGACAGGGTCCTCTCAAGCTTTCTTT. It is translated as CASSEATGSSQAFF. The chain links TRBV6-1 to TRBJ1-1; the match to TRBD1 covers 7 bases. Germline trimming cut 0 bases from V and 9 bases from J; bases unmatched to any gene: 7. The CDR3 extends over 14 amino acids. The germline V gene has CDR1 MNHNS and CDR2 SASEGT.

The chain links TRBV7-8 to TRBJ1-1; D gene unclear. V was clipped by 1 base and J by 7 bases, with 10 bases between them. There are 13 residues in the CDR3. Looked up from germline, CDR1 is SGHVS and CDR2 is FQNEAQ. Here the CDR3 DNA reads TGTGCCAGCAGCTTAGAGAAAAGGAGTGAAGCTTTCTTT. It is translated as CASSLEKRSEAFF.

A few counts support this clonotype. The chain couples TRBV15 to TRBJ2-3, with 9 bases identical to TRBD1. After removal of 0 bases from V and 3 bases from J, the junction contained 7 bases not matched to a gene. The CDR3 has 17 residues. CDR1 LNHNV and CDR2 YYDKDF come from the germline V gene (reference sequence). CDR3 nucleotides: TGTGCCACCAGCAGAGAGACGACCGGGACAGGGACAGATACGCAGTATTTT. It encodes CATSRETTGTGTDTQYF.

A word on this clonotype: The germline gene is not matched at one end of the junction; a read error may be the cause. The chain recombines TRBV10-1 with TRBJ1-5; TRBD1 agrees at 9 bases. This CDR3 contains 15 residues. Germline CDR1 and CDR2: WNHNN and SYGVQD (reference sequence). CDR3 amino acids: CASSGDRGRGQSQHF. The DNA of the CDR3 is TGCGCCAGCAGTGGTGACAGGGGGAGAGGTCAGTCCCAGCATTTT.

This clonotype was found once. The chain combines TRBV20-1 with TRBJ2-1, with 15 bases lining up with TRBD2. CDR3 size: 16 residues. The J segment lost 7 bases and the V segment lost 6 bases, leaving 10 bases of the junction unmatched. Germline V CDR1 and CDR2: DFQATT, SNEGSKA (reference sequence). The CDR3 sequence: CSAEGLAGGRLNEQFF. The DNA for the CDR3 is TGCAGTGCCGAGGGACTAGCGGGGGGACGGTTGAATGAGCAGTTCTTC.

Judged by abundance, this clonotype is large (0.1 to 1%). The chain recombines TRBV20-1 with TRBJ1-1, with 10 bases matching TRBD1. Germline CDR1 DFQATT, CDR2 SNEGSKA (reference sequence). J gave up 3 bases and V 6 bases, and 7 bases lay outside the gene matches. This CDR3 is 14 amino acids long. The CDR3 loop is CSAPDRGWDTEAFF. The CDR3 nucleotides are TGCAGTGCCCCGGACAGGGGGTGGGACACTGAAGCTTTCTTT.

The chain joins TRBV11-2 to TRBJ2-3; 7 bases map to TRBD1. The CDR3 is 15 residues long. CDR1 SGHAT and CDR2 FQNNGV come from the germline V gene. V was pared by 5 bases and J by 2 bases, with 7 bases of the junction left unmatched. In DNA form, the CDR3 reads TGTGCCAGCAGCCCAGTGACAGGGTACACAGATACGCAGTATTTT. It yields the protein CASSPVTGYTDTQYF.

This chain connects TRBV7-2 to TRBJ2-3; D is possibly TRBD2 (5 bases). The CDR3 totals 14 residues. CDR1 and CDR2 from the germline V gene are SGHTA and FQGNSA. Trimming removed 2 bases at V and 6 bases at J, with 12 bases between. The CDR3 loop is CASSLLTTGDTQYF. The CDR3 nucleotides read TGTGCCAGCAGCTTATTAACCACGGGGGATACGCAGTATTTT.

The CDR3 sequence is CATGQKNTGELFF. The CDR3 DNA follows: TGTGCCACCGGACAGAAGAACACCGGGGAGCTGTTTTTT. V is TRBV10-3 and J is TRBJ2-2, with a tentative D call TRBD1 (6 bases). This CDR3 comprises 13 residues. The V gene lost 10 bases and the J gene lost 1 base, with 10 bases spanning the gap. Germline CDR1 ENHRY, CDR2 SYGVKD.

This clonotype has just a few counts. The V and J genes are TRBV12-3 or TRBV12-4 and TRBJ1-5; D might be TRBD1 (5 bases). The CDR3 is made up of 13 amino acids. The germline V and J ends were trimmed by 6 bases and 14 bases, with 20 bases remaining between them. The CDR3 loop reads CASSRSGTGGEHF. CDR3 coding DNA: TGTGCCAGCAGCCGTTCCGGGACGGGTGGGGAGCATTTT.

This clonotype is deemed large. This chain connects TRBV6-1 to TRBJ2-7, with D perhaps being TRBD1 or TRBD2 (5 bases each). The CDR3 contains 15 residues. The V gene's germline CDR1 is MNHNS and CDR2 SASEGT. V was pared by 1 base and J by 2 bases, with 12 bases between. CDR3 in DNA: TGTGCCAGCAGTGAAGGGCCGGGACGAACCTACGAGCAGTACTTC. Translating it yields CASSEGPGRTYEQYF.

This sequence joins TRBV6-1 and TRBJ2-1; a weak D match, TRBD2 (6 bases). V was trimmed by 0 bases and J by 0 bases, leaving 6 bases between them. Germline CDR1 is MNHNS and CDR2 is SASEGT. The CDR3 covers 15 residues. The CDR3 bases are TGTGCCAGCAGTGAAGCGGGGGGCTCCTACAATGAGCAGTTCTTC. Translating it yields CASSEAGGSYNEQFF.

This clonotype has a handful of counts. The V gene is TRBV6-1, the J gene TRBJ2-2; the match to TRBD1 covers 7 bases. This CDR3 comprises 14 residues. V lost 6 bases to trimming and J lost 7 bases; unmatched junction nucleotides: 8. Germline assignment: CDR1 MNHNS and CDR2 SASEGT. CDR3 residues: CASRDDRDIGELFF. CDR3 nucleotides: TGTGCCAGCAGAGACGACAGGGATATCGGGGAGCTGTTTTTT.

This sequence joins TRBV30 and TRBJ1-2; weak D call: TRBD1 (6 bases). Germline assignment: CDR1 GTSNPN and CDR2 SVGIG (reference sequence). The CDR3 spans 12 residues. The V end lost 2 bases, the J end lost 8 bases, and 12 bases lay between the germline ends. CDR3 sequence (DNA): TGTGCCTGGAGTCGCGGGGGCGACGGCTACACCTTC. Amino acid sequence: CAWSRGGDGYTF.

This clonotype was detected only a few times. The V and J genes are TRBV6-1 and TRBJ1-1; D remains ambiguous. This CDR3 has 13 amino acids. Trimming stripped 5 bases from V and 7 bases from J, with 14 bases between. The germline V gene encodes CDR1 MNHNS and CDR2 SASEGT. CDR3 DNA sequence: TGTGCCAGCAGTCTATTGCGAGCGCATGAAGCTTTCTTT. Translating it yields CASSLLRAHEAFF.

CDR3 coding DNA: TGTGCCAGCAGTGCAGGGAACACCGGGGAGCTGTTTTTT. Translating it yields CASSAGNTGELFF. This rearrangement joins TRBV6-4 to TRBJ2-2; no reliable D call. Trimming removed 4 bases from V and 1 base from J, with 4 bases in between. The CDR3 runs 13 residues. CDR1 and CDR2 from the germline V gene are MRHNA and SNTAGT.

The gene calls are TRBV27 and TRBJ2-2, with 10 bases fitting TRBD1. This CDR3 has 14 residues. Trimming removed 8 bases from V and 4 bases from J; junction bases left unmatched: 4. Germline V lookup: CDR1 MNHEY, CDR2 SMNVEV (reference sequence). The DNA of the CDR3 is TGTGCCAGCCGGAGGACAGGGGGCACCGGGGAGCTGTTTTTT. Encoded protein: CASRRTGGTGELFF.

The rearrangement uses TRBV20-1 and TRBJ2-7; 8 bases are a match to TRBD1. The germline gives CDR1 DFQATT, CDR2 SNEGSKA (reference sequence). V gave up 6 bases and J gave up 2 bases; unmatched junction bases: 12. The CDR3 runs to 15 residues. CDR3 sequence reads: CSASLTGAGAYEQYF. As DNA, the CDR3 is TGCAGTGCATCCCTGACAGGGGCCGGGGCCTACGAGCAGTACTTC.

This rearrangement joins TRBV2 to TRBJ1-1; D is possibly TRBD1 (6 bases). This CDR3 has 14 amino acids. V lost 6 bases and J lost 3, with 14 bases in between. From germline, CDR1 is SNHLY and CDR2 FYNNEI. The CDR3 DNA sequence: TGTGCCAGCAGCAGCCAGGGGCCTTACACTGAAGCTTTCTTT. It specifies CASSSQGPYTEAFF.

This clonotype was seen a few times. V gene TRBV19 combines with J gene TRBJ1-2, with 12 bases fitting TRBD1. The CDR3 loop spans 16 amino acids. Germline V gives CDR1 LNHDA, CDR2 SQIVND (reference sequence). The ends lost 4 bases at V and 6 bases at J; junction bases unmatched: 9. CDR3 sequence: CASSRGRDRGQDGYTF. CDR3 DNA: TGTGCCAGTAGTAGGGGACGGGACAGGGGGCAAGATGGCTACACCTTC.

This clonotype is medium-sized by share. The J gene is TRBJ1-2, the V gene TRBV12-3 or TRBV12-4; 8 bases are a match to TRBD1. This CDR3 has 14 residues. Trimming took 4 bases from V and 4 from J; bases not matched to a gene: 5. The CDR3 DNA is TGTGCCAGCAGTTACGGAGACAGGGGCTATGGCTACACCTTC. It translates to CASSYGDRGYGYTF.

The chain links TRBV7-9 to TRBJ2-5; 8 bases match TRBD1. CDR3 length: 13 residues. V was pared by 5 bases and J by 4 bases, with 3 bases of the junction left unmatched. The germline CDR1 and CDR2 sequences are SEHNR and FQNEAQ (reference sequence). CDR3 in amino acids: CASSPRGPETQYF. The CDR3 nucleotides read TGTGCCAGCAGCCCCAGGGGGCCAGAGACCCAGTACTTC.